The following is a T cell receptor (beta chain) sequence with its context. Its specificity is not known. This entry comes from a study of human thymus T cells. Resections were taken during corrective heart surgery, and the thymus tissue came from these. Donors were healthy Finnish infants having corrective surgery for congenital heart defects. This table comes from immunoSEQ multiplex PCR, and its TCRdb copy is limited to in-frame clones, with some not included. The data hold some 80,000 clones, with around 96% observed a single time. Study results and limitations: Repertoires sampled from thymus and blood appeared biased in V and J gene usage. Unrelated individuals were reported by related research to share highly overlapping thymic repertoires.

Germline CDR1 reads SGHVS; CDR2 reads FQNEAQ. V was pared by 4 bases and J by 8 bases, with 20 bases between. The length of the CDR3 is 16 residues. The chain has TRBV7-8 and TRBJ1-4; TRBD1 might be the D (6 bases). The source of this sequence is a boy in the first two years of life with a congenital heart defect but otherwise immunologically healthy. The sample was thymus tissue. The CDR3 loop is CASSSTEQGSGEKLFF. CDR3 DNA sequence: TGTGCCAGCAGCTCCACCGAGCAGGGGTCGGGGGAAAAACTGTTTTTT.